This passage covers 10 T cell receptor beta chains from one sample sequenced in a study of blood T cell repertoires in COVID-19. The assay was immunoSEQ multiplex PCR, and TCRdb's table has in-frame clones only and misses some. Found here are approximately 260,000 clones, roughly 85% of them singletons; the top ten hold about 4.3%. The sequencing sample was made of peripheral blood. These receptors came from a man aged 60-69 years who had recovered from COVID-19.

The J gene is TRBJ2-7, the V gene TRBV19; D not certain. From germline, CDR1 is LNHDA and CDR2 SQIVND (reference sequence). The V and J ends lost 1 base and 3 bases respectively, with 7 bases between them. The CDR3 contains 13 residues. This chain's CDR3 is CASSIVADYEQYF. Here the CDR3 DNA reads TGTGCCAGTAGTATAGTCGCGGACTACGAGCAGTACTTC.

The gene calls are TRBV5-1 and TRBJ1-4; TRBD1 agrees at 9 bases. Germline trimming cut 2 bases from V and 7 bases from J; bases unmatched to any gene: 3. CDR1 and CDR2 (germline): SGHRS, YFSETQ. The CDR3 extends over 14 amino acids. For the CDR3, the DNA is TGCGCCAGCAGCTTCGGGACAGGGACTGAAAAACTGTTTTTT. This codes for CASSFGTGTEKLFF.

The chain couples TRBV2 to TRBJ1-2; 9 bases line up with TRBD1. V lost 8 bases and J lost 4; bases outside the gene matches: 14. CDR3 length: 16 residues. Germline-derived CDR1 and CDR2 are SNHLY and FYNNEI. The CDR3 DNA is TGTGCCAGCCTTGGGGCTACAGGGGGCGCGTCCTATGGCTACACCTTC. This gives the protein CASLGATGGASYGYTF.

This clone has more than one count but fewer than ten. The chain carries TRBV10-3 and TRBJ2-5; TRBD2 agrees at 7 bases. Per germline, CDR1 ENHRY and CDR2 SYGVKD. The CDR3 contains 12 residues. J gave up 5 bases and V 4 bases, and 1 base lay outside the gene matches. This chain's CDR3 is CAISGGGETQYF. DNA for the CDR3: TGTGCCATCAGTGGGGGAGGGGAGACCCAGTACTTC.

This clone turned up a few times. This rearrangement joins TRBV28 to TRBJ1-2; 8 nucleotides line up with TRBD1. With V trimmed by 4 bases and J by 4 bases, 14 bases remained unmatched. CDR3 length equals 17 residues. Germline CDR1 MDHEN, CDR2 SYDVKM. DNA for the CDR3: TGTGCCAGCAGTTCAACCGGGACAGGTTCAAACCTCTATGGCTACACCTTC. Its protein is CASSSTGTGSNLYGYTF.

This clone was recorded once. This chain joins TRBV25-1 and TRBJ2-1, with TRBD2 matching over 7 bases. The CDR3 spans 16 residues. Trimming at V came to 1 base and at J to 5 bases, leaving 8 bases not matched to a gene. The germline CDR1 and CDR2 sequences are MGHDK and SYGVNS. CDR3 in amino acids: CASSEWGGSGDNEQFF. DNA for the CDR3: TGTGCCAGCAGTGAATGGGGCGGGAGTGGGGACAATGAGCAGTTCTTC.

In this sample, this clone turned up once. The V and J genes are TRBV6-2 or TRBV6-3 and TRBJ2-3, with D hard to call. Deletions cut 6 bases from V and 1 base from J, with 14 bases between. Germline loops: CDR1 MNHEY, CDR2 SVGEGT. The CDR3 loop spans 15 amino acids. The chain's CDR3 is CASSNSSPGTDTQYF. The DNA of the CDR3 is TGTGCCAGCAGCAACAGCAGCCCCGGCACAGATACGCAGTATTTT.

In this sample, this clone turned up a few times. This chain uses TRBV10-2 with TRBJ2-1; 8 bases align to TRBD2. Germline lookup yields CDR1 WSHSY and CDR2 SAAADI. J lost 8 bases, V lost 8 bases, and 8 bases had no gene match. This CDR3 comprises 13 residues. CDR3 amino acids: CASDTGGAHEQFF. DNA of the CDR3: TGCGCCAGCGACACCGGGGGGGCACATGAGCAGTTCTTC.

This clone was counted between two and nine times. The rearrangement links TRBV20-1 to TRBJ1-1; D uncertain. This CDR3 is built from 11 residues. V lost 2 bases, J lost 7 bases, and 8 bases lay in between. CDR1 is DFQATT and CDR2 is SNEGSKA in the germline V gene (reference sequence). The CDR3 DNA is TGCAGTGCTAGAAGAGGCGGTGAAGCTTTCTTT. It is translated as CSARRGGEAFF.

The chain has TRBV9 and TRBJ2-5; D is possibly TRBD2 (6 bases). Germline V CDR1 and CDR2: SGDLS, YYNGEE. CDR3 length equals 14 residues. Between the trimmed V and J ends, which lost 4 bases and 5 bases, there was a span of 15 bases. This chain's CDR3 is CASSPQGGVETQYF. The CDR3 coding sequence is TGTGCCAGCAGCCCCCAGGGAGGAGTGGAGACCCAGTACTTC.